Each of the 18 T cell receptor beta chains below was sequenced from the same sample in a study of T cell repertoires in cytomegalovirus infection. TCRdb fed the reads into MiXCR, producing one record per CDR3 protein. The top ten hold about 55% of the sample, which has about 47,000 distinct CDR3 sequences, under 20% seen once. Their antigen targets remain unknown. The source was CD8+ T cells from cultured PBMCs, collected from culture after CMV antigen stimulation. These receptors originate from a human donor in good health (CMV status not recorded). Some clones in this sample may be carry-over from other donors' samples.

The chain joins TRBV30 to TRBJ2-2, with 10 bases lining up with TRBD2. V shed 8 bases, J shed 8 bases, and the junction held 8 bases outside the gene matches. The length of the CDR3 is 13 residues. Germline assignment: CDR1 GTSNPN and CDR2 SVGIG (reference sequence). CDR3 in amino acids: CARPSGGEGELFF. The CDR3 DNA reads TGTGCCCGACCTAGCGGGGGAGAAGGGGAGCTGTTTTTT.

This clonotype was seen at least ten times. J is TRBJ2-1 and V is TRBV7-3; 15 bases fit TRBD2. Germline V gene data show CDR1 as SGHTA and CDR2 as FQGTGA. The CDR3 totals 19 residues. Losses at the gene ends were 2 bases for V and 4 bases for J; bases not matched to a gene: 9. The CDR3 DNA reads TGTGCCAGCAGCTTATGGGGGACTAGCGGGGGGACTACTTACAATGAGCAGTTCTTC. Protein sequence: CASSLWGTSGGTTYNEQFF.

This clonotype has only a few counts. The chain joins TRBV7-6 to TRBJ1-1; 7 bases match TRBD1. With 6 bases clipped from V and 5 bases from J, the junction kept 6 bases outside the gene matches. Germline V gene sequence: CDR1 SGHVS, CDR2 FNYEAQ. The CDR3 spans 13 residues. The CDR3 here is CASSPNRGTEAFF. The CDR3, as DNA: TGTGCCAGCAGTCCTAACAGGGGAACTGAAGCTTTCTTT. Together with reference TRBV7-6 and TRBJ1-1, the CDR3 gives the full variable domain: GAGVSQSPRYKVTKRGQDVALRCDPISGHVSLYWYRQALGQGPEFLTYFNYEAQQDKSGLPNDRFSAERPEGSISTLTIQRTEQRDSAMYRCASSPNRGTEAFFGQGTRLTVV.

The V gene is TRBV7-6, the J gene TRBJ2-1; D unresolved. Trimming left V 8 bases short and J 8 bases short, with 4 bases between. CDR3 length: 9 residues. Germline CDR1 SGHVS, CDR2 FNYEAQ. CDR3 sequence: CASGDEQFF. Here the CDR3 DNA reads TGTGCCAGCGGAGATGAGCAGTTCTTC.

The V gene is TRBV14, the J gene TRBJ2-5; no definite D call. CDR1 and CDR2 from the germline V gene are SGHDN and FVKESK. CDR3 size: 14 residues. With 0 bases removed from V and 4 bases from J, the gap between germline ends came to 9 bases. The CDR3 sequence: CASSQELSRETQYF. In DNA form, the CDR3 reads TGTGCCAGCAGCCAAGAGCTAAGCAGAGAGACCCAGTACTTC.

On this clonotype itself: A clone one base away is much larger, so this may be a read error. The chain uses TRBV13 and TRBJ2-2; D uncertain. CDR1 is PRHDT and CDR2 is FYEKMQ in the germline V gene (reference sequence). The CDR3 is made up of 16 amino acids. V was shortened by 1 base and J by 8 bases, with 17 bases between the two germline ends. The CDR3 nucleotides are TGTGCCAGCAGCTTAGTCCCCCCCGGAATGAAAGGGGAGCTGTTTTTT. Translation gives CASSLVPPGMKGELFF.

This clonotype has only a few counts. The V call is TRBV9, the J call TRBJ2-3, with TRBD2 matching over 9 bases. The CDR3 length is 17 residues. With 3 bases clipped from V and 8 bases from J, the junction kept 16 bases outside the gene matches. Germline CDR1 and CDR2: SGDLS and YYNGEE. The chain's CDR3 is CASSAGKEAGGQATQYF. In DNA form, the CDR3 reads TGTGCCAGCAGCGCCGGCAAAGAGGCGGGAGGGCAAGCTACGCAGTATTTT.

This clonotype was picked up one time. Given a much more abundant clone one base away, this may be a read error. V and J are TRBV18 and TRBJ1-3; 9 positions match TRBD1. Germline CDR1 is KGHSH and CDR2 is LQKENI. The CDR3 consists of 15 residues. The V gene end was trimmed by 7 bases and the J gene end by 5 bases; junction bases not matched to a gene: 9. The CDR3 coding sequence is TGTGCCAGCTTACCCGAACAGGGGGCGAGAAACACCATATATTTT. Its translation: CASLPEQGARNTIYF.

This clonotype was seen repeatedly, ten times or more. CDR3 region: CASSLGYEQYF. CDR3 coding DNA: TGTGCCAGCAGTTTAGGGTATGAGCAGTACTTC. The gene calls are TRBV5-6 and TRBJ2-7; D uncertain. Between the trimmed V and J ends, which lost 5 bases and 7 bases, there was a span of 10 bases. CDR1 is SGHDT, CDR2 YYEEEE, per germline. The CDR3 spans 11 residues.

This clonotype was seen at least ten times. V is TRBV6-2 or TRBV6-3 and J is TRBJ2-5; 8 positions agree with TRBD2. With 4 bases clipped from V and 4 bases from J, the junction kept 5 bases outside the gene matches. Germline loops: CDR1 MNHEY, CDR2 SVGEGT. The CDR3 is 14 amino acids. Written as DNA, the CDR3 is TGTGCCAGCAGTTCGCTGGGACTAGGAGAGACCCAGTACTTC. Translated, it gives CASSSLGLGETQYF.

This clonotype was seen a few times. The rearrangement links TRBV5-1 to TRBJ1-4; a possible D gene is TRBD1 (6 bases). CDR1 SGHRS and CDR2 YFSETQ come from the germline V gene. The CDR3 contains 16 residues. V gave up 4 bases and J gave up 4 bases, with 17 bases separating them. The CDR3 loop reads CASSTDSSPYNEKLFF. In nucleotides, the CDR3 is TGCGCCAGCAGCACGGACAGCTCTCCATATAATGAAAAACTGTTTTTT.

In this sample, this clonotype turned up many times. The chain carries TRBV7-2 and TRBJ2-5, with unresolved D. The V end was cut by 4 bases, the J end by 2 bases, with 8 bases between. CDR3 length: 13 residues. Germline lookup yields CDR1 SGHTA and CDR2 FQGNSA. The CDR3 nucleotides are TGTGCCAGCAGCTCGACTTTACAAGAGACCCAGTACTTC. This gives the protein CASSSTLQETQYF.

The table lists this clonotype with a count of one. The CDR3 is CASSLNYNEQFF. DNA for the CDR3: TGTGCCAGCAGCCTAAACTACAATGAGCAGTTCTTC. V gene TRBV5-6 combines with J gene TRBJ2-1, with D unclear. Trimming removed 4 bases at V and 3 bases at J, with 5 bases between. Germline V gives CDR1 SGHDT, CDR2 YYEEEE. The CDR3 spans 12 residues.

This chain links TRBV9 with TRBJ1-4; a weak D match, TRBD1 (6 bases). The V gene's germline CDR1 is SGDLS and CDR2 YYNGEE. Trimming stripped 0 bases from V and 3 bases from J, with 12 bases between. The length of the CDR3 is 16 residues. CDR3 amino acids: CASSVGSGAANEKLFF. The DNA of the CDR3 is TGTGCCAGCAGCGTAGGCTCAGGGGCGGCTAATGAAAAACTGTTTTTT.

This clonotype was counted at least ten times. The chain recombines TRBV12-3 or TRBV12-4 with TRBJ2-7; 7 bases match TRBD1. The CDR3 contains 14 residues. Unmatched junction bases numbered 7, after V lost 6 bases and J lost 2 bases. The CDR3 coding sequence is TGTGCCAGCAGGTGGACAGGCCATGCCTACGAGCAGTACTTC. It specifies CASRWTGHAYEQYF.

This clonotype was counted at least ten times. V gene TRBV7-9 combines with J gene TRBJ2-1; D is undetermined. The CDR3 spans 12 residues. CDR1 is SEHNR, CDR2 FQNEAQ, per germline (reference sequence). V gave up 3 bases and J gave up 5 bases, with 5 bases separating them. The CDR3 sequence is CASSFTDNEQFF. DNA for the CDR3: TGTGCCAGCAGCTTTACAGACAATGAGCAGTTCTTC.

This clonotype occurred a few times. The chain joins TRBV12-3 or TRBV12-4 to TRBJ2-7; TRBD1 might be the D (6 bases). The V and J ends lost 4 bases and 2 bases respectively, with 9 bases between them. The length of the CDR3 is 13 residues. The CDR3 coding sequence is TGTGCCAGCAGTTCGGACAGAACCTACGAGCAGTACTTC. Residues: CASSSDRTYEQYF.

In its sample, this clonotype was seen a few times. The chain employs TRBV27 and TRBJ2-2; TRBD1 is a possible D gene (6 bases). The V end lost 5 bases, the J end lost 2 bases, and 9 bases lay between the germline ends. There are 14 residues in the CDR3. Per the germline V gene, CDR1 is MNHEY and CDR2 is SMNVEV (reference sequence). CDR3 bases: TGTGCCAGCAGTACAGGGACCAACACCGGGGAGCTGTTTTTT. Residues: CASSTGTNTGELFF.